These 15 T cell receptor beta chains share one sample of origin, sequenced in a study of blood T cell repertoires in COVID-19. TCRdb's table, derived via immunoSEQ multiplex PCR, lists solely in-frame clones and lacks some. The sample comprises fewer than 150,000 clones, about 87% of which are singletons, and roughly 4.3% rests with the top ten. Sequenced sample: PBMCs or T cells enriched from blood (not recorded which). The origin of the receptors is a middle-aged man in a cohort exposed to, infected with or recovered from COVID-19 (not recorded which).

In nucleotides, the CDR3 is TGTGCCAGCAGCCCCGAGCAAGAGACCCAGTACTTC. It specifies CASSPEQETQYF. The chain joins TRBV9 to TRBJ2-5; D not certain. Trimming took 4 bases from V and 2 from J, leaving 6 bases between them. The CDR3 consists of 12 residues. Germline lookup yields CDR1 SGDLS and CDR2 YYNGEE.

This chain links TRBV7-3 with TRBJ2-5, with a weak D call TRBD1 (6 bases). The ends were cut back, 2 bases at V and 2 bases at J, with 12 bases in the middle. Germline V gene sequence: CDR1 SGHTA, CDR2 FQGTGA. This CDR3 is 15 amino acids long. CDR3 sequence: CASSLSGTKQETQYF. DNA for the CDR3: TGTGCCAGCAGCTTATCCGGGACAAAACAAGAGACCCAGTACTTC.

The rearrangement links TRBV24-1 to TRBJ2-2, with D possibly matching TRBD1 (5 bases). The CDR3 is made up of 12 amino acids. Germline V lookup: CDR1 KGHDR, CDR2 SFDVKD. Trimming cost V 4 bases and J 7 bases, with 6 bases left between them. In nucleotides, the CDR3 is TGTGCCACCAGTGACAGGGACGGGGAGCTGTTTTTT. Translation: CATSDRDGELFF.

A few counts support this clone. The chain links TRBV19 to TRBJ1-4; 9 positions agree with TRBD1. V was clipped by 5 bases and J by 13 bases; unmatched bases: 5. The germline gives CDR1 LNHDA, CDR2 SQIVND (reference sequence). This CDR3 spans 12 amino acids. CDR3 DNA: TGTGCCAGTAGTGTGGACAGGGGTGGACTGTTTTTT. Its protein product is CASSVDRGGLFF.

V is TRBV7-5 and J is TRBJ1-3. TRBV7-5 is tagged as a pseudogene. This CDR3 is 18 amino acids long. CDR3 amino acids: CVRSLRGRVLEEGNTIYF. DNA of the CDR3: TGTGTCAGAAGCCTAAGAGGACGGGTCCTGGAGGAGGGAAACACCATATATTTT.

The gene calls are TRBV30 and TRBJ2-7; 10 nucleotides line up with TRBD1. CDR3 length: 15 residues. CDR1 and CDR2 (germline): GTSNPN, SVGIG (reference sequence). V was clipped by 6 bases and J by 3 bases; unmatched bases: 11. CDR3 coding DNA: TGTGCCTGCCACCCTCGGGACAGGGGCTTCTACGAGCAGTACTTC. This translates into CACHPRDRGFYEQYF. The complete variable domain, with remaining parts taken from reference TRBV30 and TRBJ2-7, reads SQTIHQWPATLVQPVGSPLSLECTVEGTSNPNLYWYRQAAGRGLQLLFYSVGIGQISSEVPQNLSASRPQDRQFILSSKKLLLSDSGFYLCACHPRDRGFYEQYFGPGTRLTVT.

There are a few counts of this clone. The chain employs TRBV7-9 and TRBJ2-7; the D gene is possibly TRBD2 (6 bases). Looked up from germline, CDR1 is SEHNR and CDR2 is FQNEAQ (reference sequence). This CDR3 comprises 14 residues. Trimming left V 4 bases short and J 6 bases short, with 16 bases between. The CDR3 sequence: CASSSREKSGEQYF. DNA of the CDR3: TGTGCCAGCAGCTCCCGGGAGAAGAGCGGCGAGCAGTACTTC. The full variable domain, in which reference TRBV7-9 and TRBJ2-7 provide the parts outside the CDR3, is DTGVSQNPRHKITKRGQNVTFRCDPISEHNRLYWYRQTLGQGPEFLTYFQNEAQLEKSRLLSDRFSAERPKGSFSTLEIQRTEQGDSAMYLCASSSREKSGEQYFGPGTRLTVT.

The rearrangement uses TRBV5-1 and TRBJ1-5; D not certain. V was cut by 4 bases and J by 3 bases, with 14 bases left in between. Per germline, CDR1 SGHRS and CDR2 YFSETQ. This CDR3 is built from 15 residues. CDR3 sequence (DNA): TGCGCCAGCAGCGAGTCGGCTGGAGTCAATCAGCCCCAGCATTTT. This sequence encodes CASSESAGVNQPQHF.

The V gene is TRBV4-3, the J gene TRBJ1-2; D may be TRBD1 (5 bases). Trimming left V 1 base short and J 7 bases short, with 16 bases between. Germline assignment: CDR1 LGHNA and CDR2 YSLEER. The length of the CDR3 is 15 residues. The CDR3 DNA is TGCGCCAGCAGCCAAGGGACCGAGCCTAGGGGTGGCTACACCTTC. Its protein is CASSQGTEPRGGYTF.

The V call is TRBV7-8, the J call TRBJ2-7; 7 nucleotides align to TRBD1. The CDR3 extends over 13 amino acids. Losses at the gene ends were 1 base for V and 9 bases for J; bases not matched to a gene: 6. Germline CDR1 reads SGHVS; CDR2 reads FQNEAQ. CDR3 in amino acids: CASSLGRQGGQYF. CDR3 sequence (DNA): TGTGCCAGCAGCTTAGGGCGACAGGGCGGGCAGTACTTC.

This rearrangement joins TRBV5-1 to TRBJ2-1, with TRBD2 matching over 8 bases. The CDR3 has 13 residues. Germline assignment: CDR1 SGHRS and CDR2 YFSETQ. Trimming removed 4 bases from V and 9 bases from J; junction bases left unmatched: 6. CDR3 amino acids: CASSSPLAGEQFF. The CDR3 DNA follows: TGCGCCAGCAGCAGTCCTCTAGCGGGTGAGCAGTTCTTC.

This sequence joins TRBV11-2 and TRBJ2-7; 9 nucleotides line up with TRBD1. The CDR3 sequence is 17 residues long. CDR1 and CDR2 (germline): SGHAT, FQNNGV. J gave up 5 bases and V 0 bases, and 11 bases lay outside the gene matches. The CDR3 region has the DNA TGTGCCAGCAGCTTAGAAGCGGGGACAGGGAGGTCAGACGAGCAGTACTTC. It yields the protein CASSLEAGTGRSDEQYF.

J is TRBJ1-1 and V is TRBV7-9, with D maybe TRBD1 (6 bases). The CDR3 has 14 residues. Per germline, CDR1 SEHNR and CDR2 FQNEAQ (reference sequence). The ends were cut back, 5 bases at V and 4 bases at J, with 14 bases in the middle. The CDR3 sequence: CASSPRQVPTEAFF. CDR3 nucleotides: TGTGCCAGCAGCCCCCGACAGGTTCCCACTGAAGCTTTCTTT. Full variable domain (missing parts from reference TRBV7-9 and TRBJ1-1): DTGVSQNPRHKITKRGQNVTFRCDPISEHNRLYWYRQTLGQGPEFLTYFQNEAQLEKSRLLSDRFSAERPKGSFSTLEIQRTEQGDSAMYLCASSPRQVPTEAFFGQGTRLTVV.

As DNA, the CDR3 is TGCGCCAGCAGCCCGCGGACAGGCGCCTACGAGCAGTACTTC. Translating gives CASSPRTGAYEQYF. The genes are TRBV4-3 and TRBJ2-7; 7 bases match TRBD1. The CDR3 runs 14 residues. J gave up 2 bases and V 4 bases, and 5 bases lay outside the gene matches. From germline, CDR1 is LGHNA and CDR2 YSLEER.

This clone came up a few times. The rearrangement links TRBV14 to TRBJ2-7, with TRBD1 as a possible D gene (6 bases). Germline values: CDR1 SGHDN, CDR2 FVKESK. V lost 0 bases, J lost 3 bases, and 12 bases lay in between. The CDR3 is made up of 15 amino acids. The CDR3 DNA reads as TGTGCCAGCAGCCAAGAAGGGGGTTCACTCTACGAGCAGTACTTC. Translating it yields CASSQEGGSLYEQYF.